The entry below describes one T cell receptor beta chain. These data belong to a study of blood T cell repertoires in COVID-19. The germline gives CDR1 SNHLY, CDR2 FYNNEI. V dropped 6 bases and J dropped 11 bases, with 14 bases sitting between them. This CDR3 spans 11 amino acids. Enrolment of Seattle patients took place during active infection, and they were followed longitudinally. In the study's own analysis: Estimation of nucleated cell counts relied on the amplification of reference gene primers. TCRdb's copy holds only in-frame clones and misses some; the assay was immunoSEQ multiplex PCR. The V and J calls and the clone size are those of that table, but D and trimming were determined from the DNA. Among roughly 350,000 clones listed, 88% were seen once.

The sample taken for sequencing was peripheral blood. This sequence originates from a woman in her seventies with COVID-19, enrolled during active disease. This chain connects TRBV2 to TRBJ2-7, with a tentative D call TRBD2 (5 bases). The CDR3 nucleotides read TGTGCCAGCAGACAGTCCCCCGGGAAGTACTTC. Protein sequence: CASRQSPGKYF.